Listed here are 5 T cell receptor beta chains from one sample, sequenced in a study of blood T cells in healthy people across ages. Together with a sample-barcoded 5' primer, a J-beta primer mix was included in a second PCR lasting roughly 6 to 12 cycles. TCRdb fed the 5' RACE reads into MiXCR, producing one record per CDR3 protein. This sample has some 560,000 distinct CDR3 sequences; about 26% occur once, and the top ten carry approximately 3.6%. The sample was also linked to a second study, of T cells of mothers and their children.

The specimen sequenced was blood. These receptor sequences come from a boy aged 2-9 years in good health.

In this sample, this clonotype turned up a few times. The gene calls are TRBV6-2 or TRBV6-3 and TRBJ2-7, with unresolved D. CDR1 is MNHEY and CDR2 is SVGEGT in the germline V gene. Trimming took 0 bases from V and 4 from J, leaving 10 bases between them. The CDR3 covers 14 residues. CDR3 loop: CASSYSSQGYEQYF. DNA for the CDR3: TGTGCCAGCAGTTACTCGAGTCAAGGTTACGAGCAGTACTTC.

This rearrangement joins TRBV6-5 to TRBJ2-1; D is possibly TRBD1 (5 bases). Per germline, CDR1 MNHEY and CDR2 SVGAGI. V was pared by 2 bases and J by 4 bases, with 6 bases between. CDR3 length: 13 residues. The CDR3 DNA follows: TGTGCCAGCAGTTACAGGGGATACAATGAGCAGTTCTTC. This encodes CASSYRGYNEQFF.

V is TRBV19 and J is TRBJ2-3; 7 bases fit TRBD2. The CDR3 runs 17 residues. V shed 5 bases and J 2 bases; nucleotides not matched to a gene: 13. The germline gives CDR1 LNHDA, CDR2 SQIVND (reference sequence). The CDR3 sequence is CASSPLPAGRTTDTQYF. CDR3 sequence (DNA): TGTGCCAGTAGTCCCCTCCCAGCGGGGAGGACCACAGATACGCAGTATTTT.

This rearrangement joins TRBV6-5 to TRBJ2-5; the D is unclear. The J call may be faulty, since TRBJ2-1 better matches the DNA end. Germline assignment: CDR1 MNHEY and CDR2 SVGAGI. The length of the CDR3 is 11 residues. CDR3 protein: CASRPTREQFF. CDR3 nucleotides: TGTGCCAGCAGACCCACACGGGAGCAGTTCTTC.

This clonotype was observed a handful of times. V is TRBV20-1 and J is TRBJ1-1; TRBD1 agrees at 7 bases. This CDR3 contains 11 residues. Trimming removed 5 bases from V and 8 bases from J; junction bases left unmatched: 5. Germline-derived CDR1 and CDR2 are DFQATT and SNEGSKA (reference sequence). The CDR3 protein is CSAFDRVEAFF. Here the CDR3 DNA reads TGCAGTGCTTTTGACAGGGTCGAAGCTTTCTTT.